Below are 26 T cell receptor beta chains sequenced from a single sample in a study of blood T cell repertoires in COVID-19. The method was immunoSEQ multiplex PCR; TCRdb's version includes in-frame clones alone and lacks a portion of them. The table has a few hundred thousand clones, 70% to 90% seen once. Sequencing was done on a sample of PBMCs or T cells enriched from blood (not recorded which). All receptors come from a man younger than 40 who had recovered from COVID-19.

V gene TRBV30 combines with J gene TRBJ1-3, with D perhaps TRBD1 (5 bases). Trimming stripped 1 base from V and 3 bases from J, with 13 bases between. Germline CDR1 GTSNPN, CDR2 SVGIG (reference sequence). This CDR3 contains 15 residues. The CDR3 loop is CAWSGMGGIGNTIYF. CDR3 sequence (DNA): TGTGCCTGGAGTGGGATGGGGGGAATTGGAAACACCATATATTTT.

On this clone: Other DNA variants within this sample encode the same CDR3. The chain employs TRBV18 and TRBJ1-5; 7 bases map to TRBD1. CDR3 length equals 13 residues. The germline gives CDR1 KGHSH, CDR2 LQKENI. After removal of 6 bases from V and 6 bases from J, the junction contained 5 bases not matched to a gene. CDR3 in DNA: TGTGCCAGCTCTCCCCAGGGGGGTCAGCCCCAGCATTTT. It codes for CASSPQGGQPQHF.

The chain combines TRBV6-2 or TRBV6-3 with TRBJ2-5, with D maybe TRBD2 (7 bases). The CDR3 contains 16 residues. The germline V gene has CDR1 MNHEY and CDR2 SVGEGT. V was shortened by 2 bases and J by 2 bases, with 15 bases between the two germline ends. The CDR3 is CASSYGVRGPQETQYF. Written as DNA, the CDR3 is TGTGCCAGCAGTTACGGTGTGCGGGGGCCGCAAGAGACCCAGTACTTC.

In this sample, this clone turned up once. V usage is TRBV12-3 or TRBV12-4 and J usage is TRBJ1-1; weak D call: TRBD1 (5 bases). The CDR3 spans 13 residues. Trimming took 4 bases from V and 8 from J, leaving 14 bases between them. The CDR3 here is CASSWWQGPEAFF. The CDR3 DNA reads as TGTGCCAGCAGTTGGTGGCAGGGCCCCGAAGCTTTCTTT.

Here the CDR3 DNA reads TGTGCCAGTAGTATGGGTCCGGGGGGGAACACCGGGGAGCTGTTTTTT. Translated: CASSMGPGGNTGELFF. The J gene is TRBJ2-2, the V gene TRBV19; 7 positions agree with TRBD2. Germline V lookup: CDR1 LNHDA, CDR2 SQIVND (reference sequence). The J segment lost 1 base and the V segment lost 3 bases, leaving 5 bases of the junction unmatched. The CDR3 has 16 residues.

V and J are TRBV15 and TRBJ1-3; no clear D gene. The CDR3 extends over 13 amino acids. V lost 0 bases and J lost 8, with 8 bases in between. Germline loops: CDR1 LNHNV, CDR2 YYDKDF (reference sequence). The DNA of the CDR3 is TGTGCCACCAGCAGAGATGAGGCAGACACCATATATTTT. It encodes CATSRDEADTIYF. The entire variable domain, with the rest obtained from reference TRBV15 and TRBJ1-3, is as follows: DAMVIQNPRYQVTQFGKPVTLSCSQTLNHNVMYWYQQKSSQAPKLLFHYYDKDFNNEADTPDNFQSRRPNTSFCFLDIRSPGLGDTAMYLCATSRDEADTIYFGEGSWLTVV.

This rearrangement joins TRBV28 to TRBJ1-6; possible D gene TRBD1, 5 bases. The ends were cut back, 6 bases at V and 0 bases at J, with 18 bases in the middle. This CDR3 comprises 18 residues. In germline, CDR1 is MDHEN, CDR2 SYDVKM. The CDR3 nucleotides are TGTGCCAGCAGCCCGGGGGTAGGTCCCAGCTCCTATAATTCACCCCTCCACTTT. Encoded protein: CASSPGVGPSSYNSPLHF.

The CDR3 DNA is TGTGCCATCAGACCAGGGGGCTTAGGTAACACCATATATTTT. Protein sequence: CAIRPGGLGNTIYF. The chain is built from TRBV10-3 and TRBJ1-3; 8 nucleotides match TRBD1. The CDR3 loop spans 14 amino acids. Trimming cost V 6 bases and J 7 bases; bases outside gene matches: 8. Germline CDR1 is ENHRY and CDR2 is SYGVKD.

The genes are TRBV18 and TRBJ2-1; 11 nucleotides agree with TRBD2. Germline CDR1 and CDR2: KGHSH and LQKENI. The V gene end was trimmed by 8 bases and the J gene end by 5 bases; junction bases not matched to a gene: 8. The CDR3 length is 15 residues. The CDR3 here is CASQFTSGGNNEQFF. In DNA form, the CDR3 reads TGTGCCAGCCAATTCACTAGCGGGGGAAACAATGAGCAGTTCTTC.

The chain employs TRBV27 and TRBJ2-1, with a possible D match to TRBD2 (5 bases). Germline lookup yields CDR1 MNHEY and CDR2 SMNVEV (reference sequence). The CDR3 totals 12 residues. Trimming took off 3 bases at V and 9 bases at J, with 9 bases between the two ends. The CDR3 nucleotides are TGTGCCAGCAGTTTTGGCGGGCTTGAGCAGTTCTTC. Translated: CASSFGGLEQFF.

The chain links TRBV18 to TRBJ1-1; D unresolved. This CDR3 has 12 residues. Trimming left V 5 bases short and J 0 bases short, with 4 bases between. From germline, CDR1 is KGHSH and CDR2 LQKENI. CDR3 amino acids: CASSELNTEAFF. As DNA, the CDR3 is TGTGCCAGCTCAGAGTTGAACACTGAAGCTTTCTTT.

The genes are TRBV3-1 (or the pseudogene TRBV3-2) and TRBJ1-3; unclear D gene. CDR3 length: 16 amino acids. The germline V and J ends were trimmed by 0 bases and 0 bases, with 9 bases remaining between them. From germline, CDR1 is LGHDT and CDR2 YNNKEL (reference sequence). The CDR3 is CASSQEVGSSGNTIYF. In nucleotides, the CDR3 is TGTGCCAGCAGCCAAGAAGTCGGTAGCTCTGGAAACACCATATATTTT.

V is TRBV13 and J is TRBJ2-3; D is undetermined. V dropped 0 bases and J dropped 2 bases, with 9 bases sitting between them. CDR1 is PRHDT and CDR2 is FYEKMQ in the germline V gene (reference sequence). CDR3 length: 15 amino acids. CDR3 DNA: TGTGCCAGCAGCTTAGGCAACTCCTACACAGATACGCAGTATTTT. This gives the protein CASSLGNSYTDTQYF.

This clone was seen only once. The V and J genes are TRBV5-4 and TRBJ1-1; D uncertain. The V gene's germline CDR1 is SGHNT and CDR2 YYREEE (reference sequence). The CDR3 runs 13 residues. Trimming took off 3 bases at V and 3 bases at J, with 9 bases between the two ends. CDR3 sequence: CASSSPAHTEAFF. CDR3 bases: TGTGCCAGCAGCTCCCCTGCGCACACTGAAGCTTTCTTT.

This chain joins TRBV6-5 and TRBJ1-1; tentative D call: TRBD1 (6 bases). The germline V gene encodes CDR1 MNHEY and CDR2 SVGAGI. The CDR3 extends over 14 amino acids. V lost 11 bases to trimming and J lost 1 base, with 17 bases between them. Written as DNA, the CDR3 is TGTGCCGCACGCCTCGGGGGGGCGAACACTGAAGCTTTCTTT. This sequence encodes CAARLGGANTEAFF.

The CDR3 sequence is CASSQGGQGHSGNTIYF. DNA of the CDR3: TGTGCCAGCAGCCAAGGCGGACAGGGCCACTCTGGAAACACCATATATTTT. J is TRBJ1-3 and V is TRBV4-2; TRBD1 matches 8 bases. The length of the CDR3 is 17 residues. Looked up from germline, CDR1 is LGHNA and CDR2 is YNFKEQ. J gave up 0 bases and V 1 base, and 5 bases lay outside the gene matches.

This clone has only a few counts. The chain employs TRBV6-2 or TRBV6-3 and TRBJ2-3; D may be TRBD2 (6 bases). This CDR3 has 14 residues. In germline, CDR1 is MNHEY, CDR2 SVGEGT. The ends were cut back, 5 bases at V and 2 bases at J, with 11 bases in the middle. CDR3 sequence reads: CASSQGTATDTQYF. DNA of the CDR3: TGTGCCAGCAGTCAAGGGACTGCCACAGATACGCAGTATTTT.

This clone has a single count. This chain links TRBV7-6 with TRBJ2-2; tentatively, D is TRBD1 (6 bases). This CDR3 comprises 15 residues. Germline V gene sequence: CDR1 SGHVS, CDR2 FNYEAQ. With 4 bases removed from V and 5 bases from J, the gap between germline ends came to 14 bases. CDR3 sequence reads: CASSSLGTRTGELFF. CDR3 coding DNA: TGTGCCAGCAGCTCCCTGGGGACACGGACCGGGGAGCTGTTTTTT. Variable domain in full (rest from reference TRBV7-6 and TRBJ2-2): GAGVSQSPRYKVTKRGQDVALRCDPISGHVSLYWYRQALGQGPEFLTYFNYEAQQDKSGLPNDRFSAERPEGSISTLTIQRTEQRDSAMYRCASSSLGTRTGELFFGEGSRLTVL.

CDR3 amino acids: CASSPGIYSNQPQHF. The CDR3 DNA sequence: TGTGCCAGTAGTCCAGGGATATATAGCAATCAGCCCCAGCATTTT. J is TRBJ1-5 and V is TRBV19; D possibly corresponds to TRBD1 (5 bases). CDR3 length: 15 residues. The V gene's germline CDR1 is LNHDA and CDR2 SQIVND (reference sequence). Trimming took off 5 bases at V and 0 bases at J, with 11 bases between the two ends.

The chain is built from TRBV6-1 and TRBJ2-6; D perhaps matches TRBD2 (5 bases). Trimming removed 1 base at V and 2 bases at J, with 6 bases between. CDR3 size: 15 residues. In germline, CDR1 is MNHNS, CDR2 SASEGT. This CDR3 reads CASSEGGAGANVLTF. The DNA for the CDR3 is TGTGCCAGCAGTGAAGGGGGAGCTGGGGCCAACGTCCTGACTTTC.

V usage is TRBV7-3 and J usage is TRBJ2-1, with a weak D call TRBD1 (7 bases). CDR1 SGHTA and CDR2 FQGTGA come from the germline V gene. This CDR3 spans 15 amino acids. Trimming removed 3 bases at V and 3 bases at J, with 12 bases between. CDR3 in DNA: TGTGCCAGCAGCTTCCAGGGGGGCGGCTACAATGAGCAGTTCTTC. Translation: CASSFQGGGYNEQFF.

The chain uses TRBV30 and TRBJ1-3; maybe TRBD1 (5 bases). V was pared by 4 bases and J by 1 base, with 14 bases between. The CDR3 loop spans 15 amino acids. Looked up from germline, CDR1 is GTSNPN and CDR2 is SVGIG (reference sequence). This CDR3 reads CAWTRGAASGNTIYF. In DNA form, the CDR3 reads TGTGCCTGGACCCGTGGGGCAGCTTCTGGAAACACCATATATTTT.

The chain has TRBV5-8 and TRBJ1-2; D is perhaps TRBD1 (5 bases). Trimming shortened V by 4 bases and J by 3 bases, and 10 bases separated the two germline ends. The CDR3 runs 13 residues. Germline V CDR1 and CDR2: SGHTS, YDEGEE. This CDR3 is CASSLDSDYGYTF. The CDR3 DNA follows: TGTGCCAGCAGCCTCGACAGCGACTATGGCTACACCTTC.

The chain has TRBV12-5 and TRBJ2-7, with D maybe TRBD1 (6 bases). CDR1 and CDR2 (germline): LGHNT, FRNRAP. CDR3 length: 14 amino acids. The ends were cut back, 1 base at V and 2 bases at J, with 9 bases in the middle. The CDR3 protein is CASGLAQGTYEQYF. The CDR3 DNA sequence: TGTGCTAGTGGTTTGGCGCAGGGGACCTACGAGCAGTACTTC.

This clone was detected a few times. The chain employs TRBV4-1 and TRBJ1-5, with TRBD1 matching 8 bases. The CDR3 runs 15 residues. V lost 3 bases to trimming and J lost 2 bases; unmatched junction nucleotides: 3. In germline, CDR1 is MGHRA, CDR2 YSYEKL. The CDR3, as DNA: TGCGCCAGCAGCCATGGGACAGGAGGCAATCAGCCCCAGCATTTT. Its translation: CASSHGTGGNQPQHF.

J is TRBJ1-2 and V is TRBV29-1; 8 bases line up with TRBD1. CDR1 and CDR2 from the germline V gene are SQVTM and ANQGSEA. Germline trimming cut 3 bases from V and 8 bases from J; bases unmatched to any gene: 11. The CDR3 spans 14 residues. CDR3 DNA sequence: TGCAGCGTTGACCCTGATCAGGGGGCGCAGGGCTACACCTTC. Translating gives CSVDPDQGAQGYTF. Full variable domain (rest looked up from reference TRBV29-1 and TRBJ1-2): SAVISQKPSRDICQRGTSLTIQCQVDSQVTMMFWYRQQPGQSLTLIATANQGSEATYESGFVIDKFPISRPNLTFSTLTVSNMSPEDSSIYLCSVDPDQGAQGYTFGSGTRLTVV.